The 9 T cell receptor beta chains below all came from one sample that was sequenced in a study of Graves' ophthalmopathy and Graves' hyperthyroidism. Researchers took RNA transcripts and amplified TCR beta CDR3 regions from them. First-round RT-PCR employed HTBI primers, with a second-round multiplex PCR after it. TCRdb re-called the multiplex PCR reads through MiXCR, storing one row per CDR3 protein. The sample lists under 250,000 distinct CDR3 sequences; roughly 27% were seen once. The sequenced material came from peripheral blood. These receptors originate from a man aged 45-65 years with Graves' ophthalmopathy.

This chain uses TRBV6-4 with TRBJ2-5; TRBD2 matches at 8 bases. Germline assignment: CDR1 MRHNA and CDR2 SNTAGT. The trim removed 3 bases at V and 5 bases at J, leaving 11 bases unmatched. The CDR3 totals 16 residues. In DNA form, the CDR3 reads TGTGCCAGCAGTGAGAACTTGGGACTAGTCGTTGAGACCCAGTACTTC. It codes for CASSENLGLVVETQYF.

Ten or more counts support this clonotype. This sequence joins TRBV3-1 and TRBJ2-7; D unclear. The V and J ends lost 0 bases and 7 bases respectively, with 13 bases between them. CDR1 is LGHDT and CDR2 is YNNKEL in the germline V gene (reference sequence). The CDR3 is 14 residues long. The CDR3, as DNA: TGTGCCAGCAGCCAAGATGGGCGACTTTATGAGCAGTACTTC. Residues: CASSQDGRLYEQYF.

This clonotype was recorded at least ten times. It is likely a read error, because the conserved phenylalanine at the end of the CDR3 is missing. The CDR3 protein is CASSSTQGRQPQHS. The CDR3 DNA reads as TGTGCCAGCAGCTCCACACAAGGACGGCAGCCCCAGCATTCT. The rearrangement links TRBV6-1 to TRBJ1-5; unclear D gene. Trimming stripped 6 bases from V and 7 bases from J, with 16 bases between. The germline gives CDR1 MNHNS, CDR2 SASEGT. This CDR3 has 14 residues.

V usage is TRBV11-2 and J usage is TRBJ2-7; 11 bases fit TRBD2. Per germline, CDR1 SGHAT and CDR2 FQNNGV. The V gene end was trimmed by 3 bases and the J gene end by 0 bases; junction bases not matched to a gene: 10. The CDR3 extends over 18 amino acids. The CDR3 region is CASSLGLAESSSSYEQYF. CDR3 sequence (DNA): TGTGCCAGCAGCTTGGGACTAGCGGAAAGTAGCTCCTCCTACGAGCAGTACTTC.

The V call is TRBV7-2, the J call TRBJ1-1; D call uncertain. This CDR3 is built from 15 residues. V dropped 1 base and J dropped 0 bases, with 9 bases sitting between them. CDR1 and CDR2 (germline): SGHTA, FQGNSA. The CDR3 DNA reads TGTGCCAGCAGCTTAGGCGTGCGCATGAACACTGAAGCTTTCTTT. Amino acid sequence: CASSLGVRMNTEAFF.

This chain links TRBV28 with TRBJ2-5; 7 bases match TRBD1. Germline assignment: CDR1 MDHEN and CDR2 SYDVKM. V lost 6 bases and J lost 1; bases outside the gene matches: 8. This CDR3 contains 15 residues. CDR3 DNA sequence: TGTGCCAGCAGAGCGACAGGGCCCATCCAAGAGACCCAGTACTTC. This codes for CASRATGPIQETQYF.

CDR3 coding DNA: TGCAGCGTTGATACAGGGTTGGTCGAGACCCAGTACTTC. It translates to CSVDTGLVETQYF. J is TRBJ2-5 and V is TRBV29-1; a possible D gene is TRBD1 (6 bases). CDR1 and CDR2 (germline): SQVTM, ANQGSEA. CDR3 length: 13 residues. Deletions cut 3 bases from V and 5 bases from J, with 13 bases between.

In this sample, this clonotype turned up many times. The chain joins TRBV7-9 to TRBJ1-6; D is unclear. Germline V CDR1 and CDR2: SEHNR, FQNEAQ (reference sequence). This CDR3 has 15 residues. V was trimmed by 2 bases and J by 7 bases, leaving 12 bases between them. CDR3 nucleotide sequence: TGTGCCAGCAGCTTAAAGGACTCTGAAAATTCACCCCTCCACTTT. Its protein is CASSLKDSENSPLHF.

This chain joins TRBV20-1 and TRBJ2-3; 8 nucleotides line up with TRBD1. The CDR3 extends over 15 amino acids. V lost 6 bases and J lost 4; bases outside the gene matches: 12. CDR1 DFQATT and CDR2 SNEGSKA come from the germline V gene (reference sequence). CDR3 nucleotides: TGCAGTGCCCACATTCCGGGACAGGAGGCAGATACGCAGTATTTT. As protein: CSAHIPGQEADTQYF.